This T cell receptor beta chain was captured in a study of T cell responses to AZD1222 COVID-19 vaccine. Findings and limits, study-wide: Nearly half of the spike-specific TCRs reportedly recognize variant regions that carry no mutations. It should be noted that donors were predominantly white British and more often female, and clonal diversity was possibly underestimated. The span of vaccine-associated CD4 TCRs extended across spike, with dominance at 160-218 and 743-854.

This table comes from immunoSEQ multiplex PCR, and its TCRdb copy is limited to in-frame clones, with some not included. This repertoire shows fewer than 200,000 clones, 70% to 90% found once; its top ten account for approximately 0.97%. The germline V and J ends were trimmed by 4 bases and 2 bases, with 6 bases remaining between them. This CDR3 region has 12 residues. Germline CDR1 WNHNN, CDR2 SYGVQD (reference sequence). A few counts support this clone. The antigen is not known. The sample in question was peripheral blood, obtained 28 days after the second AZD1222 dose. The TCR originated in an adult who received the AZD1222 COVID-19 vaccine. This sequence joins TRBV10-1 and TRBJ2-7, with D possibly being TRBD1 (5 bases). The CDR3 loop is CASSGGPYEQYF. The CDR3 DNA reads as TGCGCCAGCAGTGGGGGCCCCTACGAGCAGTACTTC.